The T cell receptor (beta chain) under discussion was sequenced for a study of T cells expressing NK-cell markers. The germline gives CDR1 LGHDT, CDR2 YNNKEL (reference sequence). The length of the CDR3 is 17 residues. Each CDR3 protein gets one entry in TCRdb, which reprocessed the 5' RACE reads and gives no DNA. This table lists about 110,000 distinct CDR3 sequences. V usage is TRBV3-1 and J usage is TRBJ2-3; TCRdb picks TRBD2, but there is no DNA to check that call. The source is a woman aged 18 to 69 in good health. The specimen was blood T cells: a sorted CD56 or NKG2C T cell subset, CD4+ or CD8+ T cells, or bulk PBMC T cells (not recorded which). The CDR3 region is CASSQDGSGGSTDTQYF.